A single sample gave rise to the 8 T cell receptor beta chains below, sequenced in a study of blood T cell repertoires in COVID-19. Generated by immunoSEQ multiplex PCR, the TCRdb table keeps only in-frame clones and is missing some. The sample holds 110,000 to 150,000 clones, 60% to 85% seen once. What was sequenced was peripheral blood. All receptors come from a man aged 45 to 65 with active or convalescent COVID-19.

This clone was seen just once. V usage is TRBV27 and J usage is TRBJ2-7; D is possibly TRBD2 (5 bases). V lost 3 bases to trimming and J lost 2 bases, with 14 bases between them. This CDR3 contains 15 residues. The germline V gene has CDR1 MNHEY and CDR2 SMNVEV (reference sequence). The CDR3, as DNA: TGTGCCAGCAGTTTCGTGGCGGGCGCCACCTACGAGCAGTACTTC. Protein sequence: CASSFVAGATYEQYF.

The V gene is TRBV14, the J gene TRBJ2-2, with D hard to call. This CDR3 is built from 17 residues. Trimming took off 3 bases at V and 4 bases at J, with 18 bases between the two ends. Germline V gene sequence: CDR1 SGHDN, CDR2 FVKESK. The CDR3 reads CASSHVSARWSTGELFF. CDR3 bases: TGTGCCAGCAGCCATGTATCGGCCAGGTGGTCCACCGGGGAGCTGTTTTTT. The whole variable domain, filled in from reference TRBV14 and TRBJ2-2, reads EAGVTQFPSHSVIEKGQTVTLRCDPISGHDNLYWYRRVMGKEIKFLLHFVKESKQDESGMPNNRFLAERTGGTYSTLKVQPAELEDSGVYFCASSHVSARWSTGELFFGEGSRLTVL.

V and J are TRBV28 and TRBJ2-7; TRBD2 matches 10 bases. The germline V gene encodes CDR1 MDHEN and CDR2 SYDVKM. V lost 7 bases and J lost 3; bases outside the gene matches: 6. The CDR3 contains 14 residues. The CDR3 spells CASTPSGRSYEQYF. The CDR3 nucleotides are TGTGCCAGCACCCCTAGCGGGAGAAGCTACGAGCAGTACTTC.

CDR3 region: CASSSPEEWGDTDTQYF. The DNA for the CDR3 is TGTGCCAGCAGTTCCCCTGAGGAGTGGGGCGACACAGATACGCAGTATTTT. This chain joins TRBV28 and TRBJ2-3; a weak D match, TRBD1 (5 bases). V dropped 4 bases and J dropped 2 bases, with 19 bases sitting between them. Germline-derived CDR1 and CDR2 are MDHEN and SYDVKM. CDR3 length: 17 amino acids.

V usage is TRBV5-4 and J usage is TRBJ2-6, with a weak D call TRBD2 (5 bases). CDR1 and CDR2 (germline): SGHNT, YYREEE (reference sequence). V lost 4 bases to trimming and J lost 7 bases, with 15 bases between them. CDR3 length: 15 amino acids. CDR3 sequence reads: CASSAGPPAANVLTF. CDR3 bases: TGTGCCAGCAGCGCGGGTCCCCCGGCTGCCAACGTCCTGACTTTC.

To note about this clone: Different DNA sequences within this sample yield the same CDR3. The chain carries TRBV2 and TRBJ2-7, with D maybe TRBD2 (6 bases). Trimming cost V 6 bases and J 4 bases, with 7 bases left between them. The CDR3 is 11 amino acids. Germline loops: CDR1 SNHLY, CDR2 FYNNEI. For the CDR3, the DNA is TGTGCCAGCAGCGGGGGATACGAGCAGTACTTC. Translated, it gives CASSGGYEQYF.

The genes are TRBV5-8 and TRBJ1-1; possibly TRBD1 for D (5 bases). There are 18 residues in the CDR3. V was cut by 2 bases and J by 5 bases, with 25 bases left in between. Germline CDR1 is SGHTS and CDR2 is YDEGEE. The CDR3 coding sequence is TGTGCCAGCAGCTTTGGGGCCGTGCGGCAGGGAATAAGGACTGAAGCTTTCTTT. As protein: CASSFGAVRQGIRTEAFF.

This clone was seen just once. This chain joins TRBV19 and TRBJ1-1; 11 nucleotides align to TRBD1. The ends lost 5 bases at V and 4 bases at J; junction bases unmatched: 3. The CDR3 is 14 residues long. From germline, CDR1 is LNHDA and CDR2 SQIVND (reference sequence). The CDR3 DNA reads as TGTGCCAGTAGTTACGGGACAGGGGGCACTGAAGCTTTCTTT. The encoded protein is CASSYGTGGTEAFF.